These 19 T cell receptor beta chains were all obtained from the same sample, sequenced in a study of beta chain features in type 1 diabetes. The antigens these receptors bind are not known. The study, taken as a whole, reports: TCRB CDR3 length was moderately but significantly reduced in all four CD4+ subsets of Type 1 diabetes patients.

TCRB transcripts that were expressed got sequenced, as all of the isolated RNA had been reverse transcribed. The assay was immunoSEQ multiplex PCR, and TCRdb's table has in-frame clones only and misses some. The table shows about 160,000 clones, with about 8% occurring only once. Sequencing used central memory CD4+ T cells from blood. The receptors stem from a woman aged 40 to 50 with type 1 diabetes.

This clone was observed a handful of times. The chain uses TRBV19 and TRBJ2-1; 7 bases map to TRBD1. V lost 7 bases to trimming and J lost 5 bases; unmatched junction nucleotides: 8. This CDR3 contains 14 residues. Looked up from germline, CDR1 is LNHDA and CDR2 is SQIVND (reference sequence). CDR3 amino acids: CASNSTGSDNEQFF. The DNA for the CDR3 is TGTGCCAGTAATTCGACAGGGTCAGACAATGAGCAGTTCTTC.

This chain joins TRBV5-6 and TRBJ2-1; tentative D call: TRBD2 (6 bases). The CDR3 sequence is 13 residues long. From germline, CDR1 is SGHDT and CDR2 YYEEEE. V was cut by 4 bases and J by 10 bases, with 15 bases left in between. CDR3 protein: CASSRGLAGEQFF. The CDR3 DNA reads as TGTGCCAGCAGCCGGGGACTGGCGGGAGAGCAGTTCTTC.

This clone was seen once. The V gene is TRBV5-1, the J gene TRBJ1-1; D is possibly TRBD1 (5 bases). Germline-derived CDR1 and CDR2 are SGHRS and YFSETQ. V lost 4 bases and J lost 0, with 10 bases in between. This CDR3 is built from 14 residues. CDR3 region: CASSQGVVNTEAFF. The CDR3 region has the DNA TGCGCCAGCAGCCAGGGTGTAGTGAACACTGAAGCTTTCTTT.

The chain is built from TRBV5-4 and TRBJ2-3; no definite D call. V lost 6 bases to trimming and J lost 1 base, with 12 bases between them. Germline-derived CDR1 and CDR2 are SGHNT and YYREEE (reference sequence). The CDR3 runs 14 residues. The CDR3: CASTRLVGTDTQYF. In DNA form, the CDR3 reads TGTGCCAGCACCCGACTGGTTGGCACAGATACGCAGTATTTT. Full variable domain (remainder filled in from reference TRBV5-4 and TRBJ2-3): ETGVTQSPTHLIKTRGQQVTLRCSSQSGHNTVSWYQQALGQGPQFIFQYYREEENGRGNFPPRFSGLQFPNYSSELNVNALELDDSALYLCASTRLVGTDTQYFGPGTRLTVL.

The chain links TRBV5-1 to TRBJ2-1; maybe TRBD2 (6 bases). Germline CDR1 and CDR2: SGHRS and YFSETQ. The CDR3 covers 15 residues. V was clipped by 7 bases and J by 0 bases, with 14 bases between them. The CDR3 coding sequence is TGCGCCAGCGGCGAGCGGGTTGGCTCCTACAATGAGCAGTTCTTC. Translated: CASGERVGSYNEQFF.

The V and J genes are TRBV29-1 and TRBJ1-2, with TRBD1 identical over 9 bases. With V trimmed by 7 bases and J by 2 bases, 5 bases remained unmatched. Germline lookup yields CDR1 SQVTM and CDR2 ANQGSEA. The CDR3 spans 13 residues. The DNA for the CDR3 is TGCAGCGCTTCGGGACAGGGAAACTATGGCTACACCTTC. It translates to CSASGQGNYGYTF.

The genes are TRBV19 and TRBJ1-1; 9 nucleotides match TRBD1. This CDR3 has 14 residues. With V trimmed by 5 bases and J by 5 bases, 6 bases remained unmatched. The germline V gene has CDR1 LNHDA and CDR2 SQIVND (reference sequence). CDR3 sequence reads: CASSRTGEGTEAFF. DNA for the CDR3: TGTGCCAGTAGTCGGACAGGGGAGGGGACTGAAGCTTTCTTT.

This clone occurred a few times. This chain links TRBV29-1 with TRBJ1-1; 9 nucleotides align to TRBD1. This CDR3 contains 14 residues. Looked up from germline, CDR1 is SQVTM and CDR2 is ANQGSEA. The trim removed 6 bases at V and 1 base at J, leaving 6 bases unmatched. The CDR3 is CSVREGQGNTEAFF. In DNA, the CDR3 is TGCAGCGTCCGAGAGGGACAGGGGAACACTGAAGCTTTCTTT.

This rearrangement joins TRBV29-1 to TRBJ2-1, with D possibly being TRBD1 (6 bases). Germline CDR1 and CDR2: SQVTM and ANQGSEA. Between the trimmed V and J ends, which lost 6 bases and 5 bases, there was a span of 11 bases. CDR3 length: 12 residues. CDR3 sequence: CSVGTGHNEQFF. The CDR3 DNA reads as TGCAGCGTCGGCACAGGGCACAATGAGCAGTTCTTC.

This clone has just a few counts. This rearrangement joins TRBV7-8 to TRBJ1-1; 7 bases line up with TRBD1. The V gene end was trimmed by 2 bases and the J gene end by 8 bases; junction bases not matched to a gene: 5. Germline CDR1 SGHVS, CDR2 FQNEAQ. The CDR3 runs 13 residues. CDR3: CASSLRPTGEAFF. The DNA for the CDR3 is TGTGCCAGCAGCTTAAGGCCGACAGGGGAAGCTTTCTTT.

This clone has just a few counts. This chain links TRBV4-1 with TRBJ2-4, with 7 nucleotides matching TRBD1. CDR3 size: 16 residues. The ends lost 1 base at V and 0 bases at J; junction bases unmatched: 3. Germline CDR1 reads MGHRA; CDR2 reads YSYEKL. The CDR3, as DNA: TGCGCCAGCAGCCAAGGAGGGGGCTTAGCCAAAAACATTCAGTACTTC. It yields the protein CASSQGGGLAKNIQYF.

The chain joins TRBV11-2 to TRBJ2-5; TRBD1 aligns across 9 bases. The CDR3 sequence is 14 residues long. V shed 4 bases and J 6 bases; nucleotides not matched to a gene: 6. Per germline, CDR1 SGHAT and CDR2 FQNNGV. The chain's CDR3 is CASSSGTGRQTQYF. The CDR3 DNA follows: TGTGCCAGCAGCTCCGGGACAGGGCGTCAGACCCAGTACTTC.

The chain is built from TRBV5-1 and TRBJ1-4; D perhaps matches TRBD1 (6 bases). Between the trimmed V and J ends, which lost 0 bases and 7 bases, there was a span of 10 bases. CDR3 size: 14 residues. Per germline, CDR1 SGHRS and CDR2 YFSETQ. Here the CDR3 DNA reads TGCGCCAGCAGCTTGGAGGGGGACACTGAAAAACTGTTTTTT. It specifies CASSLEGDTEKLFF.

This clone was observed a few times. The chain is built from TRBV7-8 and TRBJ1-5; the match to TRBD1 covers 10 bases. V lost 5 bases, J lost 2 bases, and 6 bases stayed unmatched. CDR1 and CDR2 from the germline V gene are SGHVS and FQNEAQ. The CDR3 runs to 16 residues. The CDR3 loop reads CASSDRGRGGNQPQHF. In DNA form, the CDR3 reads TGTGCCAGCAGCGACAGGGGGCGCGGGGGCAATCAGCCCCAGCATTTT.

This clone was observed a few times. The J gene is TRBJ2-7, the V gene TRBV25-1; 7 nucleotides line up with TRBD1. The CDR3 has 14 amino acids. The germline V gene encodes CDR1 MGHDK and CDR2 SYGVNS. The V segment lost 3 bases and the J segment 7 bases; nucleotides outside the gene matches: 9. CDR3 sequence reads: CASSERQGFGEQYF. CDR3 bases: TGTGCCAGCAGTGAGCGACAGGGTTTTGGGGAGCAGTACTTC.

This sequence joins TRBV9 and TRBJ2-2; 7 bases line up with TRBD2. The CDR3 contains 17 residues. The germline V gene encodes CDR1 SGDLS and CDR2 YYNGEE. V lost 3 bases and J lost 7; bases outside the gene matches: 15. The DNA of the CDR3 is TGTGCCAGCAGCGCCGGATCCGGGACGCGGACTAGCGGGGAGCTGTTTTTT. Protein product: CASSAGSGTRTSGELFF.

The chain uses TRBV7-2 and TRBJ2-3; TRBD2 aligns across 16 bases. The J segment lost 5 bases and the V segment lost 4 bases, leaving 3 bases of the junction unmatched. In germline, CDR1 is SGHTA, CDR2 FQGNSA. This CDR3 comprises 16 residues. This CDR3 reads CASSYGTSGRVDTQYF. The CDR3 bases are TGTGCCAGCAGCTATGGGACTAGCGGGAGGGTAGATACGCAGTATTTT.

The table lists this clone with a few counts. V is TRBV18 and J is TRBJ1-2; D call uncertain. Trimming removed 2 bases from V and 1 base from J, with 11 bases in between. The germline V gene encodes CDR1 KGHSH and CDR2 LQKENI. The CDR3 is made up of 15 amino acids. The CDR3 protein is CASSPERSVNYGYTF. The CDR3 DNA sequence: TGTGCCAGCTCACCAGAGAGGAGTGTTAACTATGGCTACACCTTC.

The gene calls are TRBV2 and TRBJ2-5; D not resolved. Germline CDR1 reads SNHLY; CDR2 reads FYNNEI. The CDR3 consists of 14 residues. Trimming stripped 5 bases from V and 3 bases from J, with 13 bases between. The CDR3 sequence: CASSQSEVEETQYF. The CDR3 DNA follows: TGTGCCAGCAGTCAGAGCGAGGTGGAAGAGACCCAGTACTTC.